The sequence of this T cell receptor beta chain was determined in a study of blood T cell repertoires in COVID-19 (TCRdb year 2020). Regarding the complete study: The collaborator samples originated in the United States, Italy and Spain and spanned the acute and convalescent phases of COVID-19. The dataset comprised deeply sampled blood TCRbeta repertoires from subjects exposed to, actively infected with, or recovered from COVID-19. The sample metadata nearly always contained a de-identified subject ID, COVID-19 status, age in years and sex. The material from the prospective study consisted of cDNA or gDNA derived from T cells, B-cell-depleted T cells, or PBMCs. Samples came from the ongoing ImmuneRACE study (first 160 participants) plus 1,254 subjects from 6 global collaborators. Where available, HLA class I and class II types were taken from metadata supplied by the sample provider and were not determined by assay-based typing. The repertoires were made available in a free public database intended to serve as a resource for research on the immune response to SARS-CoV-2. Overall study outcomes, separate from this receptor: The quantity of clinical and demographic metadata differed by source and by participant and was supplied without curation.

The immunoSEQ Assay, a bias-controlled multiplex PCR, was used to amplify TCRbeta CDR3 regions from genomic DNA. The paper's data handling went like this. Within the assay, amplification of reference gene primers was used to estimate how many nucleated cells each sample contained. To quantify the absolute abundance of each unique TCRbeta CDR3 rearrangement, sequence reads were collapsed and filtered. For each sample, productive Simpson clonality was calculated by taking the square root of Simpson's diversity index across productive rearrangements. Held by TCRdb, this immuneACCESS table contains in-frame sequences only and omits some clones. Under half of the omission traces to an unresolved V gene where checked; the cause of the rest is unknown. V and J calls and clone size are as listed in that table; D and trimming were resolved from the DNA. The sample table lists approximately 210,000 clones, less than 90% of them with a count of one. The ten top clones hold 0.75% to 0.9% of the sample.

The collaborating institutions used their own protocols to collect whole blood in K2EDTA tubes. For TCRbeta analysis, collaborator samples were shipped as frozen whole blood, as isolated PBMCs, or as DNA extracted from either sample type. Trimming takes 3 bases from V and 2 bases from J, and the germline ends sit 15 bases apart. For CDR1 and CDR2, the germline V gene (reference sequence) lists SGHKS and YYEKEE. From the cysteine through the phenylalanine, the CDR3 covers 17 amino acids. The sequence is cut down to CDR3 DNA, 51 bases in frame from base 1. About this clone itself: It lacks a known antigen. No quality values exist for individual bases; no much larger clone is one base distant.

The chain is made from TRBV5-5 and TRBJ2-6, with a weak D call of TRBD2 (5 bases match). The clonotype originates from a woman between 65 and 79 years old with acute or convalescent COVID-19. Sequencing was carried out using peripheral blood. The DNA sequence is as follows: TGTGCCAGCAGCTGGACTGGAAGCCCGACTGGGGCCAACGTCCTGACTTTC. This translates into CASSWTGSPTGANVLTF.